The next 25 T cell receptor beta chains were all read from a single sample in a study of T cell repertoires in cytomegalovirus infection. These receptors' antigens are unknown. TCRdb re-called the reads through MiXCR, storing one row per CDR3 protein. The sample has about 830,000 distinct CDR3 sequences, about 33% seen once. Here the sequenced sample was cultured CD8+ T cells from PBMCs, taken from culture after CMV antigen stimulation. These receptors originate from a human donor in good health (CMV status not recorded). Some clones in this sample may be carry-over from other donors' samples.

This clonotype was counted a few times. V gene TRBV10-3 combines with J gene TRBJ1-1; D not certain. Per the germline V gene, CDR1 is ENHRY and CDR2 is SYGVKD. V lost 2 bases and J 1 base, leaving 8 bases between the germline ends. This CDR3 contains 14 residues. CDR3 sequence reads: CAISEGGQNTEAFF. The CDR3 DNA reads as TGTGCCATCAGTGAGGGAGGGCAGAACACTGAAGCTTTCTTT.

This rearrangement joins TRBV4-3 to TRBJ1-5, with a tentative D call TRBD1 (5 bases). V was clipped by 10 bases and J by 6 bases, with 22 bases between them. Looked up from germline, CDR1 is LGHNA and CDR2 is YSLEER. The CDR3 is made up of 15 amino acids. Written as DNA, the CDR3 is TGCGCCACCAAGGGGCAGTTCGGCGGTTCTCAGCCCCAGCATTTT. Amino acids: CATKGQFGGSQPQHF.

The CDR3: CASSFGLHTDTQYF. For the CDR3, the DNA is TGTGCCAGCAGTTTCGGGCTCCACACAGATACGCAGTATTTT. The rearrangement links TRBV12-3 or TRBV12-4 to TRBJ2-3; the D is unclear. This CDR3 has 14 residues. V was cut by 3 bases and J by 2 bases, with 9 bases left in between.

This clonotype showed up many times. V and J are TRBV2 and TRBJ2-7, with unresolved D. CDR3 size: 11 residues. Trimming cost V 6 bases and J 3 bases, with 6 bases left between them. CDR1 SNHLY and CDR2 FYNNEI come from the germline V gene. CDR3 in DNA: TGTGCCAGCAGGAACCACTACGAGCAGTACTTC. As protein: CASRNHYEQYF.

This clonotype appeared many times. The chain combines TRBV7-8 with TRBJ2-1; 10 nucleotides match TRBD1. CDR1 and CDR2 (germline): SGHVS, FQNEAQ. The V and J ends lost 4 bases and 2 bases, in that order; junction bases with no gene match: 11. This CDR3 has 18 residues. CDR3 sequence (DNA): TGTGCCAGCAGCTCAAAACCGGGACAGGGGACCACCTACAATGAGCAGTTCTTC. Residues: CASSSKPGQGTTYNEQFF. The full variable domain, in which reference TRBV7-8 and TRBJ2-1 provide the parts outside the CDR3, is GAGVSQSPRYKVAKRGQDVALRCDPISGHVSLFWYQQALGQGPEFLTYFQNEAQLDKSGLPSDRFFAERPEGSVSTLKIQRTQQEDSAVYLCASSSKPGQGTTYNEQFFGPGTRLTVL.

Only a few counts were recorded for this clonotype. This chain joins TRBV12-3 or TRBV12-4 and TRBJ2-3; 8 bases align to TRBD2. V gave up 4 bases and J gave up 0 bases; unmatched junction bases: 6. This CDR3 is built from 16 residues. In DNA, the CDR3 is TGTGCCAGCAGTTACCCCTCTAGCGGGAGCACAGATACGCAGTATTTT. This sequence encodes CASSYPSSGSTDTQYF.

This clonotype was detected ten times or more. The chain combines TRBV6-2 or TRBV6-3 with TRBJ2-1, with D maybe TRBD2 (5 bases). This CDR3 has 19 residues. CDR1 is MNHEY, CDR2 SVGEGT, per germline. V was trimmed by 0 bases and J by 0 bases, leaving 18 bases between them. The CDR3 sequence: CASSYSYNYQDFSYNEQFF. The CDR3 DNA reads TGTGCCAGCAGTTACTCATACAACTATCAGGACTTCTCCTACAATGAGCAGTTCTTC.

The chain links TRBV27 to TRBJ1-2; a weak D match, TRBD1 (6 bases). Germline CDR1 reads MNHEY; CDR2 reads SMNVEV (reference sequence). The V end lost 6 bases, the J end lost 6 bases, and 11 bases lay between the germline ends. This CDR3 contains 12 residues. The CDR3 coding sequence is TGTGCCAGCAGCAGGGGAATGGATGGCTACACCTTC. This codes for CASSRGMDGYTF.

J is TRBJ2-7 and V is TRBV24-1, with 16 nucleotides matching TRBD2. The germline V gene has CDR1 KGHDR and CDR2 SFDVKD. CDR3 length: 20 residues. V lost 4 bases, J lost 1 base, and 12 bases stayed unmatched. Here the CDR3 DNA reads TGTGCCACCAGTGACAACGCCGGGACTAGCGGGGGGGATTCTTCCTACGAGCAGTACGTC. Protein: CATSDNAGTSGGDSSYEQYV.

This chain joins TRBV9 and TRBJ1-5, with 7 bases that match TRBD1. This CDR3 has 15 residues. J was trimmed by 6 bases and V by 3 bases; bases with no gene match: 9. Germline loops: CDR1 SGDLS, CDR2 YYNGEE. The CDR3 sequence is CASSARGQAGQPQHF. In DNA form, the CDR3 reads TGTGCCAGCAGCGCCCGTGGACAGGCCGGTCAGCCCCAGCATTTT.

The V call is TRBV29-1, the J call TRBJ2-7, with TRBD1 matching over 8 bases. The CDR3 runs 14 residues. The germline V gene encodes CDR1 SQVTM and CDR2 ANQGSEA. The V segment lost 6 bases and the J segment 0 bases; nucleotides outside the gene matches: 7. This CDR3 reads CSVLDRERSYEQYV. CDR3 nucleotide sequence: TGCAGCGTCTTGGACAGGGAACGCTCCTACGAGCAGTACGTC.

This clonotype has more than one count but fewer than ten. This chain links TRBV19 with TRBJ1-5; D call uncertain. Germline CDR1 LNHDA, CDR2 SQIVND (reference sequence). V was cut by 2 bases and J by 6 bases, with 14 bases left in between. The CDR3 runs to 15 residues. CDR3 loop: CASSISVSERQPQHF. The CDR3 coding sequence is TGTGCCAGTAGTATATCGGTGAGTGAGCGTCAGCCCCAGCATTTT. Drawing the rest from reference TRBV19 and TRBJ1-5, the complete variable domain is DGGITQSPKYLFRKEGQNVTLSCEQNLNHDAMYWYRQDPGQGLRLIYYSQIVNDFQKGDIAEGYSVSREKKESFPLTVTSAQKNPTAFYLCASSISVSERQPQHFGDGTRLSIL.

This rearrangement joins TRBV7-3 to TRBJ2-4, with D perhaps matching TRBD1 (6 bases). V lost 1 base and J 8 bases, leaving 9 bases between the germline ends. CDR1 and CDR2 from the germline V gene are SGHTA and FQGTGA. The CDR3 is 13 amino acids. The CDR3 spells CASSLMGADIQYF. DNA for the CDR3: TGTGCCAGCAGCTTAATGGGGGCTGACATTCAGTACTTC. The entire variable domain, with the rest obtained from reference TRBV7-3 and TRBJ2-4, is as follows: GAGVSQTPSNKVTEKGKYVELRCDPISGHTALYWYRQSLGQGPEFLIYFQGTGAADDSGLPNDRFFAVRPEGSVSTLKIQRTERGDSAVYLCASSLMGADIQYFGAGTRLSVL.

This clonotype was seen a few times. The chain combines TRBV11-2 with TRBJ2-1; TRBD2 matches at 13 bases. The CDR3 covers 20 residues. V was pared by 3 bases and J by 3 bases, with 14 bases of the junction left unmatched. Germline V CDR1 and CDR2: SGHAT, FQNNGV. The CDR3 sequence: CASSFQLAGGPDRLYNEQFF. The DNA of the CDR3 is TGTGCCAGCAGCTTTCAACTAGCGGGGGGGCCTGATCGTCTCTACAATGAGCAGTTCTTC. Supplemented by reference TRBV11-2 and TRBJ2-1, the full variable domain reads EAGVAQSPRYKIIEKRQSVAFWCNPISGHATLYWYQQILGQGPKLLIQFQNNGVVDDSQLPKDRFSAERLKGVDSTLKIQPAKLEDSAVYLCASSFQLAGGPDRLYNEQFFGPGTRLTVL.

A few counts support this clonotype. V and J are TRBV28 and TRBJ1-1, with 7 nucleotides matching TRBD1. The CDR3 has 23 amino acids. J lost 7 bases, V lost 0 bases, and 32 bases had no gene match. Per the germline V gene, CDR1 is MDHEN and CDR2 is SYDVKM. This CDR3 reads CASSLWQGQLHSGLAPREDEAFF. For the CDR3, the DNA is TGTGCCAGCAGTTTATGGCAGGGACAGCTACATTCTGGCCTAGCCCCTAGAGAAGATGAAGCTTTCTTT.

V is TRBV9 and J is TRBJ2-3; D unclear. This CDR3 has 12 residues. CDR1 and CDR2 (germline): SGDLS, YYNGEE. The V and J ends lost 3 bases and 4 bases respectively, with 6 bases between them. The CDR3 spells CASSESPDTQYF. CDR3 nucleotides: TGTGCCAGCAGCGAGTCCCCAGATACGCAGTATTTT.

The chain uses TRBV6-5 and TRBJ2-1, with 11 bases fitting TRBD1. Germline CDR1 and CDR2: MNHEY and SVGAGI. This CDR3 comprises 15 residues. Trimming cost V 5 bases and J 8 bases; bases outside gene matches: 8. CDR3 region: CASSNRDRGADEQFF. As DNA, the CDR3 is TGTGCCAGCAGTAACCGGGACAGGGGGGCTGATGAGCAGTTCTTC.

The chain employs TRBV5-6 and TRBJ1-1; TRBD1 is a possible D gene (6 bases). The CDR3 contains 17 residues. The V gene lost 4 bases and the J gene lost 4 bases, with 23 bases spanning the gap. Germline CDR1 is SGHDT and CDR2 is YYEEEE. The DNA for the CDR3 is TGTGCCAGCAGCCCCGGACAGCTCTCGGGGATGAGCACTGAAGCTTTCTTT. This codes for CASSPGQLSGMSTEAFF.

This clonotype was detected a few times. The chain uses TRBV12-3 or TRBV12-4 and TRBJ2-1; 8 bases agree with TRBD2. The CDR3 covers 12 residues. J was trimmed by 5 bases and V by 11 bases; bases with no gene match: 5. Here the CDR3 DNA reads TGTGCCGGGGGAGCGGGGGACAATGAGCAGTTCTTC. Translating it yields CAGGAGDNEQFF.

On this clonotype itself: This clone may be a read error of a much larger clone one base away. This chain joins TRBV7-6 and TRBJ2-5; D ambiguous. Germline values: CDR1 SGHVS, CDR2 FNYEAQ. The CDR3 has 12 amino acids. In nucleotides, the CDR3 is TGTGCCAACAGCTTACTTCATGAGACCCAGTACTTC. This encodes CANSLLHETQYF. Complete variable domain (other parts from reference TRBV7-6 and TRBJ2-5): GAGVSQSPRYKVTKRGQDVALRCDPISGHVSLYWYRQALGQGPEFLTYFNYEAQQDKSGLPNDRFSAERPEGSISTLTIQRTEQRDSAMYRCANSLLHETQYFGPGTRLLVL.

V usage is TRBV19 and J usage is TRBJ2-7; a weak D match, TRBD2 (5 bases). Germline V gene sequence: CDR1 LNHDA, CDR2 SQIVND (reference sequence). CDR3 size: 14 residues. With 5 bases removed from V and 2 bases from J, the gap between germline ends came to 13 bases. CDR3 region: CASSSRTRAYEQYF. CDR3 nucleotide sequence: TGTGCCAGTAGTTCCCGGACGAGGGCCTACGAGCAGTACTTC.

The chain has TRBV6-1 and TRBJ1-2, with a tentative D call TRBD1 (6 bases). The CDR3 length is 15 residues. Germline V gene lookup returns CDR1 MNHNS and CDR2 SASEGT. The ends were cut back, 2 bases at V and 9 bases at J, with 19 bases in the middle. As DNA, the CDR3 is TGTGCCAGCAGTGAACGCGGGACAAGGGTTTTAAGCTACACCTTC. Translating it yields CASSERGTRVLSYTF.

This sequence joins TRBV27 and TRBJ2-5, with TRBD2 identical over 10 bases. Germline V CDR1 and CDR2: MNHEY, SMNVEV (reference sequence). Losses at the gene ends were 6 bases for V and 6 bases for J; bases not matched to a gene: 4. The CDR3 is 13 amino acids. CDR3: CASSFSGGKTQYF. In nucleotides, the CDR3 is TGTGCCAGCAGCTTTAGCGGGGGGAAGACCCAGTACTTC.

This clonotype was counted ten times or more. The chain joins TRBV7-9 to TRBJ2-1; D may match TRBD1 or TRBD2 (6 bases each). V lost 6 bases and J 0 bases, leaving 33 bases between the germline ends. The germline V gene has CDR1 SEHNR and CDR2 FQNEAQ (reference sequence). This CDR3 comprises 22 residues. CDR3 loop: CASSLELSHGYLGGSSYNEQFF. CDR3 nucleotides: TGTGCCAGCAGTCTAGAACTCTCTCATGGTTATCTAGGGGGGAGCTCCTACAATGAGCAGTTCTTC.

The sample holds a few counts of this clonotype. This chain uses TRBV7-9 with TRBJ1-4; D gene uncertain. This CDR3 region has 15 residues. V was shortened by 11 bases and J by 0 bases, with 16 bases between the two germline ends. Germline V gives CDR1 SEHNR, CDR2 FQNEAQ (reference sequence). CDR3 sequence reads: CASMMGKATNEKLFF. The CDR3 DNA is TGTGCCTCCATGATGGGGAAAGCAACTAATGAAAAACTGTTTTTT.